One sample yielded the 12 T cell receptor beta chains listed below, sequenced in a study of response to subunit inactivated influenza vaccine. TCRdb analysed the RT-PCR reads with MiXCR anew, one entry per CDR3 protein. The sample shows 530,000 or so distinct CDR3 sequences, around 11% of them seen only once. This material consisted of PBMCs from blood, taken on the day of vaccination. The receptors derive from a man aged 45-65 years who received an inactivated influenza vaccine.

A few counts support this clonotype. V usage is TRBV20-1 and J usage is TRBJ2-7; 11 bases agree with TRBD2. This CDR3 has 16 residues. Trimming at V came to 5 bases and at J to 2 bases, leaving 11 bases not matched to a gene. CDR1 and CDR2 (germline): DFQATT, SNEGSKA (reference sequence). Here the CDR3 DNA reads TGCAGTGCTTCCGGCCAAACTAGCGGGAGACCCTACGAGCAGTACTTC. Its translation is CSASGQTSGRPYEQYF.

This clonotype was seen a handful of times. The chain couples TRBV5-1 to TRBJ2-7, with D perhaps TRBD2 (7 bases). The V gene lost 4 bases and the J gene lost 3 bases, with 11 bases spanning the gap. The CDR3 extends over 13 amino acids. Germline V CDR1 and CDR2: SGHRS, YFSETQ. CDR3 region: CASSGRGNYEQYF. The CDR3 DNA sequence: TGCGCCAGCAGCGGGAGGGGGAACTACGAGCAGTACTTC.

This clonotype has more than one count but fewer than ten. The CDR3 sequence: CASSSQRDIEQFF. As DNA, the CDR3 is TGTGCCAGCAGTTCCCAGCGGGACATTGAGCAGTTCTTC. This chain links TRBV6-5 with TRBJ2-1; TRBD2 is a possible D gene (7 bases). Trimming cost V 4 bases and J 9 bases, with 13 bases left between them. Germline assignment: CDR1 MNHEY and CDR2 SVGAGI. The length of the CDR3 is 13 residues.

This clonotype was counted only a few times. This rearrangement joins TRBV4-1 to TRBJ2-7, with no clear D. The germline V and J ends were trimmed by 4 bases and 5 bases, with 12 bases remaining between them. The CDR3 length is 13 residues. In germline, CDR1 is MGHRA, CDR2 YSYEKL. The CDR3 reads CASSPTARHEQYF. CDR3 nucleotides: TGCGCCAGCAGCCCGACCGCCAGACACGAGCAGTACTTC.

This clonotype was recorded at least ten times. V gene TRBV6-1 combines with J gene TRBJ1-4; the D gene is possibly TRBD1 (5 bases). The CDR3 is 15 residues long. The germline gives CDR1 MNHNS, CDR2 SASEGT. V was clipped by 6 bases and J by 3 bases, with 14 bases between them. CDR3 DNA sequence: TGTGCCAGCAGGGACGGTGGACACTCTAATGAAAAACTGTTTTTT. The encoded protein is CASRDGGHSNEKLFF.

This chain joins TRBV15 and TRBJ2-2; D ambiguous. Per germline, CDR1 LNHNV and CDR2 YYDKDF (reference sequence). V lost 2 bases and J lost 7, with 17 bases in between. The CDR3 sequence is 16 residues long. CDR3 residues: CATSRNSPGPHGELFF. In nucleotides, the CDR3 is TGTGCCACCAGCAGAAATTCACCGGGTCCCCACGGGGAGCTGTTTTTT.

This clonotype was seen many times. The chain is built from TRBV20-1 and TRBJ2-1; no firm D call. V lost 1 base and J 0 bases, leaving 10 bases between the germline ends. Germline CDR1 reads DFQATT; CDR2 reads SNEGSKA (reference sequence). The CDR3 spans 15 residues. CDR3 bases: TGCAGTGCTAGAGGGCGGAGACTCTCCTACAATGAGCAGTTCTTC. Its protein product is CSARGRRLSYNEQFF.

V usage is TRBV29-1 and J usage is TRBJ2-7; D is possibly TRBD1 (5 bases). The V gene's germline CDR1 is SQVTM and CDR2 ANQGSEA. The CDR3 consists of 11 residues. V was pared by 2 bases and J by 5 bases, with 7 bases between. CDR3 amino acids: CSVEQGNEQYF. CDR3 nucleotides: TGCAGCGTTGAACAGGGTAACGAGCAGTACTTC.

The chain couples TRBV5-6 to TRBJ2-6; the D call may be TRBD1 or TRBD2 (5 bases each). V lost 4 bases and J lost 5, with 16 bases in between. CDR1 and CDR2 from the germline V gene are SGHDT and YYEEEE. The CDR3 is made up of 16 amino acids. DNA for the CDR3: TGTGCCAGCAGCAGGGACGGTCCGAGGCGGGCCAACGTCCTGACTTTC. Encoded protein: CASSRDGPRRANVLTF. The whole variable domain, remainder taken from reference TRBV5-6 and TRBJ2-6, is DAGVTQSPTHLIKTRGQQVTLRCSPKSGHDTVSWYQQALGQGPQFIFQYYEEEERQRGNFPDRFSGHQFPNYSSELNVNALLLGDSALYLCASSRDGPRRANVLTFGAGSRLTVL.

This clonotype was detected a few times. V and J are TRBV20-1 and TRBJ2-6; D gene uncertain. Germline CDR1 is DFQATT and CDR2 is SNEGSKA (reference sequence). V lost 6 bases to trimming and J lost 2 bases, with 8 bases between them. The CDR3 extends over 13 amino acids. CDR3 DNA sequence: TGCAGTGCCGAACTACCTGGGGCCAACGTCCTGACTTTC. Protein: CSAELPGANVLTF.

There are a few counts of this clonotype. The chain recombines TRBV27 with TRBJ2-7; maybe TRBD2 (5 bases). The CDR3 is made up of 15 amino acids. The germline CDR1 and CDR2 sequences are MNHEY and SMNVEV (reference sequence). Trimming cost V 11 bases and J 0 bases, with 20 bases left between them. The CDR3 spells CAPKKWWRSSYEQYF. CDR3 DNA sequence: TGTGCCCCCAAAAAATGGTGGAGGAGCTCCTACGAGCAGTACTTC.

The chain links TRBV19 to TRBJ2-1, with 8 bases lining up with TRBD1. J was trimmed by 0 bases and V by 4 bases; bases with no gene match: 8. Germline assignment: CDR1 LNHDA and CDR2 SQIVND (reference sequence). This CDR3 is built from 17 residues. The CDR3 is CASSTSRGLSSYNEQFF. CDR3 DNA sequence: TGTGCCAGTAGTACGAGCAGGGGGCTGAGCTCCTACAATGAGCAGTTCTTC.